The rows below give T cell receptor beta chains drawn from one sample of a study of PD-1 blockade in classical Hodgkin lymphoma. Produced via immunoSEQ multiplex PCR; TCRdb's table is partial and in-frame only. The sample consists of around 99,000 clones, about four fifths of them appearing once. Sequencing was performed on peripheral blood mononuclear cells (PBMCs), taken before the second cycle of nivolumab. The receptor source for this set is a human donor with classical Hodgkin lymphoma. CDR3s include the opening cysteine and the closing phenylalanine or tryptophan. The D gene is left open where the match is weak. Size is stated for part of the rows, as once, few or many counts, or as a class when the clone is expanded.

clone_size: few; d_call: .; v_call: TRBV7-9; j_call: TRBJ2-1; cdr3_aa: CASSAPDSLYNEQFF; cdr3_nt: TGTGCCAGCAGCGCACCCGATTCGCTCTACAATGAGCAGTTCTTC
clone_size: .; d_call: .; v_call: TRBV7-8; j_call: TRBJ2-1; cdr3_aa: CASSRTTENNEQFF; cdr3_nt: TGTGCCAGCAGCCGGACGACAGAGAACAATGAGCAGTTCTTC
clone_size: .; d_call: .; v_call: TRBV28; j_call: TRBJ1-1; cdr3_aa: CASSLLQGMVATEAFF; cdr3_nt: TGTGCCAGCAGTTTATTACAGGGAATGGTTGCCACTGAAGCTTTCTTT
clone_size: .; d_call: .; v_call: TRBV2; j_call: TRBJ1-1; cdr3_aa: CASSLQGNTEAFF; cdr3_nt: TGTGCCAGCAGCCTACAGGGGAACACTGAAGCTTTCTTT
clone_size: .; d_call: .; v_call: TRBV7-8; j_call: TRBJ2-7; cdr3_aa: CASSLEGRASRYEQYF; cdr3_nt: TGTGCCAGCAGCTTAGAAGGTCGGGCTTCACGCTACGAGCAGTACTTC
clone_size: .; d_call: TRBD2; v_call: TRBV6-5; j_call: TRBJ2-2; cdr3_aa: CASSYSASGRTGELFF; cdr3_nt: TGTGCCAGCAGTTACTCGGCTAGCGGGAGAACCGGGGAGCTGTTTTTT
clone_size: .; d_call: TRBD2; v_call: TRBV10-2; j_call: TRBJ2-2; cdr3_aa: CASTEFGLADNTGELFF; cdr3_nt: TGCGCCAGCACCGAGTTTGGGCTAGCGGATAACACCGGGGAGCTGTTTTTT
clone_size: few; d_call: .; v_call: TRBV6-4; j_call: TRBJ1-1; cdr3_aa: CASSIPPLLTEAFF; cdr3_nt: TGTGCCAGCTCTATCCCCCCCCTCCTCACTGAAGCTTTCTTT
clone_size: .; d_call: TRBD1; v_call: TRBV10-2; j_call: TRBJ1-1; cdr3_aa: CASSESGTGIRAEAFF; cdr3_nt: TGCGCCAGCAGTGAGTCCGGGACAGGGATTAGGGCTGAAGCTTTCTTT
clone_size: .; d_call: .; v_call: TRBV10-3; j_call: TRBJ1-3; cdr3_aa: CAISEALVRGDTIYF; cdr3_nt: TGTGCCATCAGTGAGGCCCTGGTGAGAGGTGACACCATATATTTT
clone_size: .; d_call: .; v_call: TRBV11-2; j_call: TRBJ1-3; cdr3_aa: CASSQRTSGNTIYF; cdr3_nt: TGTGCCAGCAGCCAGCGGACATCTGGAAACACCATATATTTT
clone_size: .; d_call: TRBD2; v_call: TRBV10-1; j_call: TRBJ2-5; cdr3_aa: CASSSGRGRETQYF; cdr3_nt: TGCGCCAGCAGTAGCGGGAGGGGTCGGGAGACCCAGTACTTC
clone_size: .; d_call: .; v_call: TRBV5-6; j_call: TRBJ2-7; cdr3_aa: CASSLHGAYGTYEQYF; cdr3_nt: TGTGCCAGCAGCTTGCATGGGGCATATGGAACCTACGAGCAGTACTTC
clone_size: few; d_call: TRBD2; v_call: TRBV5-1; j_call: TRBJ2-1; cdr3_aa: CASSNTGTSNEQFF; cdr3_nt: TGCGCCAGCAGCAACACTGGGACTAGCAATGAGCAGTTCTTC
clone_size: .; d_call: TRBD2; v_call: TRBV5-1; j_call: TRBJ2-1; cdr3_aa: CASSHPQGPNRTSGIFSSYNEQFF; cdr3_nt: TGCGCCAGCAGCCACCCACAGGGGCCGAACCGGACTAGCGGGATTTTTAGCTCCTACAATGAGCAGTTCTTC
clone_size: .; d_call: TRBD1; v_call: TRBV4-1; j_call: TRBJ1-2; cdr3_aa: CASSLLGGQGGYGYTF; cdr3_nt: TGCGCCAGCAGCCTCCTAGGCGGACAGGGCGGATATGGCTACACCTTC
clone_size: once; d_call: .; v_call: TRBV29-1; j_call: TRBJ2-3; cdr3_aa: CSVGGAEGSTDTQYF; cdr3_nt: TGCAGCGTTGGCGGGGCTGAGGGGTCCACAGATACGCAGTATTTT
clone_size: .; d_call: .; v_call: TRBV4-2; j_call: TRBJ1-2; cdr3_aa: CASSTGTDGYTF; cdr3_nt: TGTGCCAGCAGCACCGGCACAGATGGCTACACCTTC
clone_size: once; d_call: .; v_call: TRBV6-5; j_call: TRBJ2-7; cdr3_aa: CASSYSIGPEQYF; cdr3_nt: TGTGCCAGCAGTTACTCGATTGGTCCCGAGCAGTACTTC
clone_size: .; d_call: .; v_call: TRBV19; j_call: TRBJ1-1; cdr3_aa: CASSLRPREQNTEAFF; cdr3_nt: TGTGCCAGTAGTCTTCGCCCCCGGGAACAGAACACTGAAGCTTTCTTT
clone_size: .; d_call: TRBD2; v_call: TRBV28; j_call: TRBJ2-1; cdr3_aa: CASSLRPGTSGRANEQFF; cdr3_nt: TGTGCCAGCAGTTTACGACCTGGGACTAGCGGGAGGGCCAATGAGCAGTTCTTC
clone_size: .; d_call: TRBD2; v_call: TRBV5-1; j_call: TRBJ2-7; cdr3_aa: CASSLGPGGRAQEQYF; cdr3_nt: TGCGCCAGCAGCTTGGGTCCGGGCGGGAGGGCTCAGGAGCAGTACTTC
clone_size: .; d_call: .; v_call: TRBV18; j_call: TRBJ1-2; cdr3_aa: CASSPLGETNYGYTF; cdr3_nt: TGTGCCAGCTCACCACTGGGGGAAACTAACTATGGCTACACCTTC
clone_size: few; d_call: TRBD2; v_call: TRBV19; j_call: TRBJ2-1; cdr3_aa: CASTSSGRALYNEQFF; cdr3_nt: TGTGCCAGCACAAGTAGCGGGAGGGCCCTCTACAATGAGCAGTTCTTC
clone_size: .; d_call: TRBD1; v_call: TRBV6-6; j_call: TRBJ2-1; cdr3_aa: CASSSPPGQGRGEQFF; cdr3_nt: TGTGCCAGCAGTTCGCCTCCGGGACAGGGGAGAGGGGAGCAGTTCTTC
clone_size: .; d_call: .; v_call: TRBV2; j_call: TRBJ1-4; cdr3_aa: CASRDSWREKLFF; cdr3_nt: TGTGCCAGCAGGGACAGTTGGCGGGAAAAACTGTTTTTT
clone_size: .; d_call: .; v_call: TRBV27; j_call: TRBJ1-2; cdr3_aa: CASSPAGRGILGGYGYTF; cdr3_nt: TGTGCCAGCTCCCCCGCGGGCAGGGGAATACTGGGAGGCTATGGCTACACCTTC
clone_size: few; d_call: TRBD2; v_call: TRBV19; j_call: TRBJ2-7; cdr3_aa: CASRLTSGDYEQYF; cdr3_nt: TGTGCCAGTCGTTTGACTAGCGGAGATTACGAGCAGTACTTC
clone_size: .; d_call: .; v_call: TRBV9; j_call: TRBJ2-7; cdr3_aa: CASSVFGDRVQGEQYF; cdr3_nt: TGTGCCAGCAGCGTATTCGGCGACCGTGTTCAAGGGGAGCAGTACTTC
clone_size: .; d_call: TRBD2; v_call: TRBV9; j_call: TRBJ2-2; cdr3_aa: CASSVGTSGSYGGELFF; cdr3_nt: TGTGCCAGCAGCGTAGGGACTAGCGGGTCCTATGGCGGGGAGCTGTTTTTT
clone_size: .; d_call: .; v_call: TRBV6-5; j_call: TRBJ2-5; cdr3_aa: CASSNPGPSQYF; cdr3_nt: TGTGCCAGCAGTAACCCGGGACCCAGCCAGTACTTC
clone_size: .; d_call: .; v_call: TRBV5-1; j_call: TRBJ2-3; cdr3_aa: CASSLEGQTTDTQYF; cdr3_nt: TGCGCCAGCAGCTTGGAGGGGCAGACCACAGATACGCAGTATTTT
clone_size: .; d_call: .; v_call: TRBV7-6; j_call: TRBJ1-1; cdr3_aa: CASSFRGANTEAFF; cdr3_nt: TGTGCCAGCAGCTTTAGGGGTGCGAACACTGAAGCTTTCTTT
clone_size: .; d_call: TRBD2; v_call: TRBV9; j_call: TRBJ2-1; cdr3_aa: CASSIGTSGSLFF; cdr3_nt: TGTGCCAGCAGCATCGGGACTAGCGGGAGCCTTTTCTTC
clone_size: .; d_call: .; v_call: TRBV5-4; j_call: TRBJ2-1; cdr3_aa: CASSLAGGGNNEQFF; cdr3_nt: TGTGCCAGCAGCTTGGCCGGGGGCGGCAACAATGAGCAGTTCTTC
clone_size: .; d_call: .; v_call: TRBV27; j_call: TRBJ2-3; cdr3_aa: CATREVGRLSTDTQYF; cdr3_nt: TGTGCCACCAGGGAGGTTGGCAGACTAAGCACAGATACGCAGTATTTT
clone_size: .; d_call: TRBD1; v_call: TRBV27; j_call: TRBJ2-1; cdr3_aa: CASHRGNEQFF; cdr3_nt: TGTGCCAGCCACAGGGGAAATGAGCAGTTCTTC
clone_size: .; d_call: .; v_call: TRBV7-2; j_call: TRBJ1-5; cdr3_aa: CASSLEYSGQPQHF; cdr3_nt: TGTGCCAGCAGCTTAGAATACAGCGGTCAGCCCCAGCATTTT
clone_size: .; d_call: TRBD2; v_call: TRBV18; j_call: TRBJ2-7; cdr3_aa: CASSQVAGGQAEQYF; cdr3_nt: TGTGCCAGCTCACAAGTAGCGGGAGGCCAGGCCGAGCAGTACTTC
clone_size: .; d_call: TRBD2; v_call: TRBV7-8; j_call: TRBJ2-5; cdr3_aa: CASRRRGLAEETQYF; cdr3_nt: TGTGCCAGCAGACGACGGGGACTAGCGGAAGAGACCCAGTACTTC
clone_size: .; d_call: .; v_call: TRBV18; j_call: TRBJ2-7; cdr3_aa: CASSPEPGYYEQYF; cdr3_nt: TGTGCCAGCTCACCGGAGCCGGGGTACTACGAGCAGTACTTC
clone_size: .; d_call: .; v_call: TRBV27; j_call: TRBJ2-1; cdr3_aa: CATHGRGHEQFF; cdr3_nt: TGTGCCACCCATGGAAGGGGTCATGAGCAGTTCTTC
clone_size: .; d_call: TRBD1; v_call: TRBV6-5; j_call: TRBJ1-2; cdr3_aa: CASSSIGTAHYGYTF; cdr3_nt: TGTGCCAGCAGTTCGATTGGGACAGCCCACTATGGCTACACCTTC
clone_size: .; d_call: TRBD1; v_call: TRBV5-1; j_call: TRBJ2-7; cdr3_aa: CASRDRDRGLDEQYF; cdr3_nt: TGCGCCAGCAGGGACCGGGACAGGGGGCTTGACGAGCAGTACTTC
clone_size: .; d_call: TRBD1; v_call: TRBV5-6; j_call: TRBJ2-2; cdr3_aa: CASSLGQGARYGELFF; cdr3_nt: TGTGCCAGCAGCCTAGGACAGGGGGCGCGGTACGGGGAGCTGTTTTTT
clone_size: .; d_call: TRBD1; v_call: TRBV6-5; j_call: TRBJ2-1; cdr3_aa: CASRATGGSYNEQFF; cdr3_nt: TGTGCCAGCAGGGCTACAGGGGGATCCTACAATGAGCAGTTCTTC
clone_size: .; d_call: .; v_call: TRBV5-4; j_call: TRBJ2-7; cdr3_aa: CASSLPGRNYEQYF; cdr3_nt: TGTGCCAGCAGCTTGCCGGGGAGGAACTACGAGCAGTACTTC
clone_size: .; d_call: TRBD1; v_call: TRBV9; j_call: TRBJ2-7; cdr3_aa: CASSPRQGASYEQYF; cdr3_nt: TGTGCCAGCAGCCCCCGACAGGGGGCTTCCTACGAGCAGTACTTC
clone_size: .; d_call: TRBD2; v_call: TRBV6-4; j_call: TRBJ2-7; cdr3_aa: CASSRTRLDEQYF; cdr3_nt: TGTGCCAGCAGTAGGACTAGGCTCGACGAGCAGTACTTC
clone_size: .; d_call: TRBD1; v_call: TRBV5-8; j_call: TRBJ1-1; cdr3_aa: CASSRGQGWTEAFF; cdr3_nt: TGTGCCAGCAGCCGGGGACAGGGATGGACTGAAGCTTTCTTT
clone_size: .; d_call: TRBD1; v_call: TRBV29-1; j_call: TRBJ2-5; cdr3_aa: CSVATGVVETQYF; cdr3_nt: TGCAGCGTGGCGACAGGGGTGGTCGAGACCCAGTACTTC
clone_size: once; d_call: .; v_call: TRBV19; j_call: TRBJ2-1; cdr3_aa: CASRGARTYNEQFF; cdr3_nt: TGTGCCAGTAGAGGTGCGCGGACCTACAATGAGCAGTTCTTC
clone_size: medium-sized; d_call: .; v_call: TRBV19; j_call: TRBJ2-1; cdr3_aa: CASSMGLLVGREQFF; cdr3_nt: TGTGCCAGTAGTATGGGGCTACTAGTCGGTCGTGAGCAGTTCTTC
clone_size: .; d_call: TRBD2; v_call: TRBV19; j_call: TRBJ2-1; cdr3_aa: CASSNLAGAHNEQFF; cdr3_nt: TGTGCCAGTAGTAACCTAGCGGGAGCCCACAATGAGCAGTTCTTC
clone_size: once; d_call: .; v_call: TRBV28; j_call: TRBJ2-1; cdr3_aa: CASINSLNGGQQFF; cdr3_nt: TGTGCCAGCATTAATAGTTTGAACGGCGGGCAGCAGTTCTTC
clone_size: few; d_call: TRBD2; v_call: TRBV7-2; j_call: TRBJ2-7; cdr3_aa: CASSEAASGVYEQYF; cdr3_nt: TGTGCCAGCAGCGAGGCGGCTAGCGGGGTGTACGAGCAGTACTTC
clone_size: .; d_call: .; v_call: TRBV9; j_call: TRBJ2-3; cdr3_aa: CASSVAGITDTQYF; cdr3_nt: TGTGCCAGCAGCGTAGCTGGAATCACAGATACGCAGTATTTT
clone_size: .; d_call: TRBD2; v_call: TRBV11-2; j_call: TRBJ2-7; cdr3_aa: CASSFSLAVYEQYF; cdr3_nt: TGTGCCAGCAGCTTTTCACTAGCGGTCTACGAGCAGTACTTC
clone_size: once; d_call: TRBD2; v_call: TRBV9; j_call: TRBJ2-3; cdr3_aa: CASSVAAGGPTDTQYF; cdr3_nt: TGTGCCAGCAGCGTAGCTGCGGGAGGGCCCACAGATACGCAGTATTTT